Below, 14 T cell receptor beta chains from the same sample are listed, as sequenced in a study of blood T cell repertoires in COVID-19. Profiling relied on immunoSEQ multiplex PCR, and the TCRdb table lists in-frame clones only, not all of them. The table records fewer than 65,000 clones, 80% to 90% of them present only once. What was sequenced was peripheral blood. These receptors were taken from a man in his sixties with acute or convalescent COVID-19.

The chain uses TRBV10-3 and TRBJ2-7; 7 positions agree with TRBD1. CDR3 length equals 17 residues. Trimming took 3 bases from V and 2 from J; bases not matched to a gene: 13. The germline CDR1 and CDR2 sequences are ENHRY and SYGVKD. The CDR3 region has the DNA TGTGCCATCAGTGATCCTTCGGCGGCAGGGGGAACCTACGAGCAGTACTTC. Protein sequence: CAISDPSAAGGTYEQYF.

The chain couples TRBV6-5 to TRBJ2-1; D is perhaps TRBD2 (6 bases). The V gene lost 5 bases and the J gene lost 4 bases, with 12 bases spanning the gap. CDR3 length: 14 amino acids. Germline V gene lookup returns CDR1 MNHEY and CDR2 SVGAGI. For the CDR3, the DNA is TGTGCCAGCAGTCGGGTCGGGACTTACAATGAGCAGTTCTTC. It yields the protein CASSRVGTYNEQFF.

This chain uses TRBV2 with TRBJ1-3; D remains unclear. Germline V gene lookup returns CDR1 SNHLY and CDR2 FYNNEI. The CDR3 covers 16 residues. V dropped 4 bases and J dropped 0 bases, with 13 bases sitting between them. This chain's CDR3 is CASSGPYGVSGNTIYF. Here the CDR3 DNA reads TGTGCCAGCAGTGGACCATACGGAGTCTCTGGAAACACCATATATTTT.

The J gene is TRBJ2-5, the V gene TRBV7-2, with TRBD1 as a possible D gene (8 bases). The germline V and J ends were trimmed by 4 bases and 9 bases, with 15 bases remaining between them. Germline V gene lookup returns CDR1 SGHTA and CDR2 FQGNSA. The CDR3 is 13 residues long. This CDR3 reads CASSSLQGGAQYF. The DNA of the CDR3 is TGTGCCAGCAGCTCCTTACAGGGGGGGGCCCAGTACTTC.

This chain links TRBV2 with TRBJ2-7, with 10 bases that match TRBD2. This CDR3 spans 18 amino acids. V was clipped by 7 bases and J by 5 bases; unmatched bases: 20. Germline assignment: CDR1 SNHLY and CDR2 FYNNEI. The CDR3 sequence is CASNKGASGRGGLHEQYF. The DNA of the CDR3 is TGTGCCAGCAACAAGGGGGCTAGCGGGAGAGGAGGGCTCCACGAGCAGTACTTC.

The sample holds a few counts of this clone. The CDR3 DNA sequence: TGTGCCAGCAGTGTTGGGGAGAGGTTCACTGAAGCTTTCTTT. Amino acids: CASSVGERFTEAFF. V is TRBV25-1 and J is TRBJ1-1; D call uncertain. The CDR3 runs to 14 residues. Trimming took off 4 bases at V and 4 bases at J, with 13 bases between the two ends. Per germline, CDR1 MGHDK and CDR2 SYGVNS.

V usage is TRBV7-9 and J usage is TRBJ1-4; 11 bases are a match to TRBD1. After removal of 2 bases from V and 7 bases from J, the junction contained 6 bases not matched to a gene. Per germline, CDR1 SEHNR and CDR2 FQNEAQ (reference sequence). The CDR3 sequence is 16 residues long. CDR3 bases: TGTGCCAGCAGCTTAAGGACAGGGGGCGTGAGTGAAAAACTGTTTTTT. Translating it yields CASSLRTGGVSEKLFF. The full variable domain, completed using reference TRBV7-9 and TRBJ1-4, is DTGVSQNPRHKITKRGQNVTFRCDPISEHNRLYWYRQTLGQGPEFLTYFQNEAQLEKSRLLSDRFSAERPKGSFSTLEIQRTEQGDSAMYLCASSLRTGGVSEKLFFGSGTQLSVL.

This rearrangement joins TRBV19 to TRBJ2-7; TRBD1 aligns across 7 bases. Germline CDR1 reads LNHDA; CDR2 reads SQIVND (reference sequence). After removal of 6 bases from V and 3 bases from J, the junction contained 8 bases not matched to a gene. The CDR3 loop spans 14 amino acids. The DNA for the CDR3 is TGTGCCAGTAGCCGGGACAGTTCGAACTACGAGCAGTACTTC. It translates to CASSRDSSNYEQYF.

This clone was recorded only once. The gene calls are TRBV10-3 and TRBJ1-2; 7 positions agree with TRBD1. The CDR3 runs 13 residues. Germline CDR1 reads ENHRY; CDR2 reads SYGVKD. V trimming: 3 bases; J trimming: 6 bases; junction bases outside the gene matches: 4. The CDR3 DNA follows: TGTGCCATCAGTGAACAGGGGAAGGATGGCTACACCTTC. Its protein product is CAISEQGKDGYTF.

The DNA for the CDR3 is TGTGCCAGGACGACTAGCGGGGGGAATTTGGTGACCGGGGAGCTGTTTTTT. Translated, it gives CARTTSGGNLVTGELFF. V gene TRBV19 combines with J gene TRBJ2-2; 13 bases agree with TRBD2. Germline V gene lookup returns CDR1 LNHDA and CDR2 SQIVND (reference sequence). The CDR3 spans 17 residues. Germline trimming cut 9 bases from V and 5 bases from J; bases unmatched to any gene: 12. The variable domain in full, with the rest retrieved from reference TRBV19 and TRBJ2-2, is DGGITQSPKYLFRKEGQNVTLSCEQNLNHDAMYWYRQDPGQGLRLIYYSQIVNDFQKGDIAEGYSVSREKKESFPLTVTSAQKNPTAFYLCARTTSGGNLVTGELFFGEGSRLTVL.

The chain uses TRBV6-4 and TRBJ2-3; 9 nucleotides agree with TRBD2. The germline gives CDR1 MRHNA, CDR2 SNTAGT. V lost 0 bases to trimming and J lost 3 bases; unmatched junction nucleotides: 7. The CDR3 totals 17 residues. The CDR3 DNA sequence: TGTGCCAGCAGTGACTCGATGCGGGAGGGCCGAACAGATACGCAGTATTTT. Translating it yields CASSDSMREGRTDTQYF.

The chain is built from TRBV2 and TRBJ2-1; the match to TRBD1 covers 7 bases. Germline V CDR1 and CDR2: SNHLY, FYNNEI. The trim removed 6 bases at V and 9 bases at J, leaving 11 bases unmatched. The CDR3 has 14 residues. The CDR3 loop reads CASSNPMTGFEQFF. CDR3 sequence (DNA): TGTGCCAGCAGCAATCCGATGACAGGGTTTGAGCAGTTCTTC.

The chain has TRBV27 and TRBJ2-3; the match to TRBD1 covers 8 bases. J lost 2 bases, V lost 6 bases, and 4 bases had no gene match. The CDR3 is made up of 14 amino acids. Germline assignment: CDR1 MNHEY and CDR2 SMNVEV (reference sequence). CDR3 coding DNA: TGTGCCAGCAGCAACAGGGGGATCACAGATACGCAGTATTTT. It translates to CASSNRGITDTQYF.

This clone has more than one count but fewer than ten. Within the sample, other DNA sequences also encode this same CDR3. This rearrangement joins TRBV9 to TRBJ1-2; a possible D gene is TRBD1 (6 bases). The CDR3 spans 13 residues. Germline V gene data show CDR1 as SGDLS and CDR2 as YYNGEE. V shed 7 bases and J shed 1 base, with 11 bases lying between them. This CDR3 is CASSRDNNYGYTF. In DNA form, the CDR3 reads TGTGCCAGCTCCAGGGACAATAACTATGGCTACACCTTC.